The 4 T cell receptor beta chains given below trace back to one sample, sequenced in a study of blood T cell repertoires in COVID-19 (dated by TCRdb to about 2020). The library was prepared using the immunoSEQ multiplex PCR assay. The source is immuneACCESS, and TCRdb retained only in-frame sequences with V and J called. Part of the clones is not carried over; for the studies checked, unresolved V genes explain less than half of this, and the remainder is unexplained. The sample table shows about 100,000 clones, and about nine tenths are seen once. The ten largest clones take up approximately 5% of the sample. Input material: peripheral blood. These receptors all come from a woman aged 45-65 years with COVID-19, enrolled during active disease.

This clone was counted once. The chain employs TRBV7-3 and TRBJ1-1; 7 bases match TRBD1. V lost 5 bases, J lost 0 bases, and 3 bases stayed unmatched. Germline V gives CDR1 SGHTA, CDR2 FQGTGA. The CDR3 spans 14 residues. The DNA for the CDR3 is TGTGCCAGCAGCCCCACAGGGGTGAACACTGAAGCTTTCTTT. Protein sequence: CASSPTGVNTEAFF.

This chain uses TRBV11-2 with TRBJ1-5; no definite D call. V was cut by 0 bases and J by 7 bases, with 7 bases left in between. The length of the CDR3 is 13 residues. In germline, CDR1 is SGHAT, CDR2 FQNNGV. The CDR3 DNA reads as TGTGCCAGCAGCTTAGATATTTTACAGCCCCAGCATTTT. Its translation is CASSLDILQPQHF.

The V call is TRBV30, the J call TRBJ2-7; TRBD2 matches at 12 bases. The CDR3 extends over 14 amino acids. Unmatched junction bases numbered 4, after V lost 5 bases and J lost 2 bases. Germline assignment: CDR1 GTSNPN and CDR2 SVGIG (reference sequence). CDR3 coding DNA: TGTGCCTGGGTCAGGACTAGCGGGGCCTACGAGCAGTACTTC. As protein: CAWVRTSGAYEQYF.

The CDR3 DNA sequence: TGTGCCCTGGGGGGTATGCGCAATCAGCCCCAGCATTTT. Translated, it gives CALGGMRNQPQHF. The rearrangement joins TRBV6-5 to TRBJ1-5, with D maybe TRBD1 (5 bases). CDR1 MNHEY and CDR2 SVGAGI come from the germline V gene. V dropped 11 bases and J dropped 2 bases, with 13 bases sitting between them. CDR3 size: 13 residues.